A selection of T cell receptor beta chains follows, all from one sample in a study of T-cell memory formation after mild COVID-19. TCRdb redid the calling of the 5' RACE reads with MiXCR, one entry per CDR3 protein. Altogether about 250,000 distinct CDR3 sequences are present, 15% to 20% being singletons, with the ten largest covering 3.5%. What was sequenced was PBMCs or a T cell subset sorted from them (not recorded which). The receptors originated from a man aged 18 to 29 who had mild COVID-19 (a few samples of this study predate the infection). Cell type and time point are not known. Each CDR3 is given with its conserved first and last residue. For some rows the clone size is stated as once, few or many, or as a class when expanded; others skip it.

TRBV5-5 few CASSLVLSGSTEAFF
TRBV2 once CASRRGIGRNQPQHF
TRBV6-2/TRBV6-3 few CASSYSGPGGLAFF
TRBV20-1 few CSARQTGRNTEAFF
TRBV18 many CASSGARSTDTQYF
TRBV18 few CASSPGAAKNIQYF
TRBV10-3 few CAISVPNSPLHF
TRBV29-1 . CSVGQGFEQYF
TRBV7-3 few CASSPGTFTGELFF
TRBV6-5 few CASSYSKGTGDQPQHF
TRBV18 . CASSPRLAGGGEQFF
TRBV7-2 . CASSSPGGSGQPQHF
TRBV20-1 few CSATPTGSGNTIYF
TRBV11-2 medium-sized CASRYTGRTSTDTQYF
TRBV7-8 . CASSLGGSSNYGYTF
TRBV25-1 few CASSEQGVVTEAFF
TRBV5-1 few CASSLAWGAGNTIYF
TRBV24-1 . CATSDLQGDSFQETQYF
TRBV15 . CATSSDSYGYTF
TRBV12-3/TRBV12-4 . CASSLSAQGAYTQYF
TRBV9 . CASSLGQVGYEKLFF
TRBV18 few CASSPRGTVRQETQYF
TRBV2 . CASTGHGLGNEQFF
TRBV28 few CASSLYGATGANTEAFF
TRBV25-1 . CASSAQDLAAFF
TRBV6-6 . CASSYDEGIGFF
TRBV2 . CASQTGGTEAFF
TRBV18 few CASSRAPDRQETQYF
TRBV5-1 few CASSLVPSQYEQFF
TRBV6-5 few CASSYNWNANYGYTF
TRBV4-1 few CASSQLGYEQYF
TRBV20-1 . CSAPGQNQETQYF
TRBV6-6 . CASSYAQMGTEAFF
TRBV7-2 few CASSSRSGGTDTQYF
TRBV20-1 . CSADVRRHEQFF
TRBV6-5 . CASSYEGKSQETQYF
TRBV7-2 many CASSFWQGAYEQYF
TRBV6-5 . CASSYSAGQSGNTIYF
TRBV7-2 few CASSPSGGLSGANVLTF
TRBV7-2 few CASSFSGAAGELFF
TRBV7-2 . CASSSNNNQPQHF
TRBV15 few CATSRERGWETQYF
TRBV4-1 . CASSRDRVREEAFF
TRBV5-1 . CASSLAGQGNQPQHF
TRBV2 . CASSESTYTEAFF